This T cell receptor beta chain is drawn from a study of response to subunit inactivated influenza vaccine. CDR1 is MNHEY and CDR2 is SMNVEV in the germline V gene (reference sequence). The CDR3 contains 15 residues. V lost 0 bases and J lost 9; bases outside the gene matches: 8. Whole-study results and caveats: It was suggested by the authors that few new T cells are recruited by each seasonal influenza vaccination.

This clonotype was counted between two and nine times. Its specificity is not known. One entry per CDR3 protein, called by TCRdb with MiXCR from the RT-PCR reads. The sample includes about 480,000 distinct CDR3 sequences, roughly 9.8% of them seen just once. This specimen was PBMCs from blood, taken about 40 days after vaccination. The sequence came from a man in his forties or fifties who received an inactivated influenza vaccine. The chain combines TRBV27 with TRBJ2-1; 7 bases agree with TRBD2. The CDR3: CASSLSVGGRSEQFF. CDR3 nucleotides: TGTGCCAGCAGTTTATCGGTGGGAGGGCGCAGTGAGCAGTTCTTC.